This T cell receptor beta chain was obtained from a study of blood T cell repertoires in COVID-19. The table came from immunoSEQ multiplex PCR; TCRdb's copy has only in-frame clones and leaves some out. The table has about 100,000 clones, less than 85% seen once. Input material: peripheral blood. The receptor comes from a woman in her sixties or seventies with acute or convalescent COVID-19.

The CDR3 DNA is TGCGCCAGCAGCCCCCTCTTCAGGGAAAATAACTATGGCTACACCTTC. Amino acids: CASSPLFRENNYGYTF. The genes are TRBV4-1 and TRBJ1-2; a weak D match, TRBD1 (5 bases). V shed 4 bases and J shed 1 base, with 16 bases lying between them. The CDR3 consists of 16 residues. Germline values: CDR1 MGHRA, CDR2 YSYEKL.